Shown below are 22 T cell receptor beta chains from a single sample sequenced in a study of post-analysis software for immune sequencing data. Study-level results: Included in a set of several TRBV segments more frequent in patients than controls were TRBV5-6, TRBV5-1 and TRBV20-1.

Antigens for these TCRs are unknown. TCR beta cDNA libraries had unique molecular identifiers. TCRdb redid the calling of the PCR reads with MiXCR, one entry per CDR3 protein. This sample carries about 680,000 distinct CDR3 sequences, over 45% of them seen once, and the ten largest clones take approximately 10%. Sequencing used blood. These receptors all come from a girl aged 2 to 9 with multiple sclerosis.

This clonotype was seen a few times. The rearrangement links TRBV10-3 to TRBJ2-4, with 16 bases that match TRBD2. The DNA end favors TRBJ2-7, so the J call may be wrong. The CDR3 loop spans 14 amino acids. Germline CDR1 ENHRY, CDR2 SYGVKD. The CDR3 nucleotides are TGTGCCATCACCGGGACTAGCGGGAGGGACGAGCAGTACTTC. Residues: CAITGTSGRDEQYF.

This clonotype has just one count. The chain links TRBV6-5 to TRBJ1-1; the match to TRBD1 covers 12 bases. Germline CDR1 is MNHEY and CDR2 is SVGAGI. The CDR3 loop spans 21 amino acids. V dropped 4 bases and J dropped 8; count of bases not matched to a gene: 26. CDR3 sequence reads: CASSFLRDRGRWGGRKAEAFF. DNA of the CDR3: TGTGCCAGCAGTTTCCTCCGGGACAGGGGGCGCTGGGGAGGTCGGAAGGCCGAAGCTTTCTTT.

This clonotype was counted only a few times. The chain uses TRBV7-6 and TRBJ2-1; D might be TRBD2 (6 bases). The CDR3 is 16 amino acids. With 4 bases removed from V and 2 bases from J, the gap between germline ends came to 15 bases. Germline values: CDR1 SGHVS, CDR2 FNYEAQ. The CDR3 bases are TGTGCCAGCAGCTGGGATGGAGAGCGGGCCTACAATGAGCAGTTCTTC. Amino acids: CASSWDGERAYNEQFF.

This clonotype was observed a few times. For the CDR3, the DNA is TGTGCCAGCAGCCAAGAGAGAGGCAACCCCTACAATGAGCAGTTCTTC. Translating it yields CASSQERGNPYNEQFF. The chain couples TRBV14 to TRBJ2-1; D is ambiguous. Germline V gives CDR1 SGHDN, CDR2 FVKESK. V was pared by 0 bases and J by 2 bases, with 11 bases between. The CDR3 contains 16 residues.

The rearrangement uses TRBV29-1 and TRBJ2-5, with 8 bases fitting TRBD2. With the DNA end fitting TRBJ2-4 better, the J assignment may be wrong. Germline loops: CDR1 SQVTM, CDR2 ANQGSEA. The CDR3 spans 16 residues. The DNA for the CDR3 is TGCAGCGTTGAACCTCCCGGACGGGGGGGCAAAAACATTCAGTACTTC. Translated: CSVEPPGRGGKNIQYF.

The rearrangement uses TRBV29-1 and TRBJ1-2; D gene uncertain. The V gene's germline CDR1 is SQVTM and CDR2 ANQGSEA. There are 11 residues in the CDR3. Trimming pared 2 bases from V and 8 bases from J, leaving 9 bases between. The CDR3 DNA reads TGCAGCGTTGAACCGGGCTCCGGCTACACCTTC. Translating it yields CSVEPGSGYTF.

This chain joins TRBV30 and TRBJ2-1; TRBD2 matches at 10 bases. J was trimmed by 5 bases and V by 3 bases; bases with no gene match: 13. CDR1 is GTSNPN and CDR2 is SVGIG in the germline V gene (reference sequence). The length of the CDR3 is 17 residues. The CDR3 nucleotides read TGTGCCTGGAGAACTAGCGGGAATATATTAAGACACAATGAGCAGTTCTTC. It translates to CAWRTSGNILRHNEQFF.

In nucleotides, the CDR3 is TGTGCCAGCAGCTCCTACTCAGGGGGCGACTATGGCTACACCTTC. Its protein is CASSSYSGGDYGYTF. J is TRBJ1-2 and V is TRBV7-2; 8 bases agree with TRBD1. The germline V gene encodes CDR1 SGHTA and CDR2 FQGNSA. With 4 bases clipped from V and 3 bases from J, the junction kept 7 bases outside the gene matches. CDR3 length: 15 amino acids.

The sample holds one count of this clonotype. The junction and the germline gene differ at one end; a read error may be behind it. V and J are TRBV9 and TRBJ1-1; D ambiguous. This CDR3 has 15 residues. CDR1 SGDLS and CDR2 YYNGEE come from the germline V gene. CDR3 DNA: TGTGCCGGCAGCGTAGCCACCGGGAGGGCCTCTGAAGCTTTCTTT. Translated: CAGSVATGRASEAFF.

The chain has TRBV20-1 and TRBJ2-5, with 9 bases matching TRBD1. The J call is doubtful: the DNA matches TRBJ2-7 better. From germline, CDR1 is DFQATT and CDR2 SNEGSKA (reference sequence). The CDR3 loop spans 13 amino acids. The CDR3 coding sequence is TGCAGTGCGCGACAGGGGGGAAACTACGAGCAGTACTTC. Protein product: CSARQGGNYEQYF.

The chain has TRBV13 and TRBJ1-4; 10 bases are shared with TRBD1. Germline V gene data show CDR1 as PRHDT and CDR2 as FYEKMQ (reference sequence). V lost 3 bases to trimming and J lost 4 bases; unmatched junction nucleotides: 5. The CDR3 has 16 residues. As DNA, the CDR3 is TGTGCCAGCAGCTTGGGACAGGGGCCACTTAATGAAAAACTGTTTTTT. It codes for CASSLGQGPLNEKLFF. Full variable domain (outside the CDR3, taken from reference TRBV13 and TRBJ1-4): AAGVIQSPRHLIKEKRETATLKCYPIPRHDTVYWYQQGPGQDPQFLISFYEKMQSDKGSIPDRFSAQQFSDYHSELNMSSLELGDSALYFCASSLGQGPLNEKLFFGSGTQLSVL.

This clonotype was seen more than once but under ten times. The chain links TRBV7-9 to TRBJ1-1; 12 bases align to TRBD1. CDR3 length equals 16 residues. After removal of 5 bases from V and 4 bases from J, the junction contained 8 bases not matched to a gene. Germline V gene data show CDR1 as SEHNR and CDR2 as FQNEAQ (reference sequence). CDR3 region: CASSVGQGADSTEAFF. DNA of the CDR3: TGTGCCAGCAGCGTGGGACAGGGGGCGGACAGCACTGAAGCTTTCTTT.

In this sample, this clonotype turned up a few times. The rearrangement joins TRBV12-3 or TRBV12-4 to TRBJ1-2; tentative D call: TRBD1 (6 bases). V was pared by 1 base and J by 0 bases, with 9 bases between. CDR3 length equals 15 residues. In DNA form, the CDR3 reads TGTGCCAGCAGTTTAGATGGGACATCTAACTATGGCTACACCTTC. Translated, it gives CASSLDGTSNYGYTF.

This clonotype has a handful of counts. The rearrangement joins TRBV29-1 to TRBJ2-3, with TRBD2 matching 7 bases. The germline CDR1 and CDR2 sequences are SQVTM and ANQGSEA. The ends lost 3 bases at V and 0 bases at J; junction bases unmatched: 3. This CDR3 is 14 amino acids long. CDR3 loop: CSVDRRGSTDTQYF. As DNA, the CDR3 is TGCAGCGTTGATCGGCGGGGGAGCACAGATACGCAGTATTTT.

This clonotype was recorded a few times. V is TRBV5-1 and J is TRBJ2-1; 8 bases fit TRBD2. This CDR3 spans 14 amino acids. Unmatched junction bases numbered 8, after V lost 5 bases and J lost 7 bases. Per the germline V gene, CDR1 is SGHRS and CDR2 is YFSETQ. The CDR3 loop is CASRSGGAANEQFF. In DNA, the CDR3 is TGCGCCAGCAGATCCGGGGGGGCCGCTAATGAGCAGTTCTTC.

In DNA, the CDR3 is TGTGCCAGCAGTCCCGGGTGGACTGAAGCTTTCTTT. Translated, it gives CASSPGWTEAFF. The chain joins TRBV6-5 to TRBJ1-1; D is unclear. CDR3 length equals 12 residues. Germline V lookup: CDR1 MNHEY, CDR2 SVGAGI. Trimming cost V 5 bases and J 5 bases, with 9 bases left between them.

This clonotype was counted between two and nine times. V is TRBV12-3 or TRBV12-4 and J is TRBJ2-1, with TRBD2 identical over 9 bases. The CDR3 is made up of 15 amino acids. The junction had 7 bases not matched to a gene; V was cut back by 3 bases and J by 7 bases. CDR3 region: CASSLGRGGFNEQFF. CDR3 DNA sequence: TGTGCCAGCAGTTTGGGGCGGGGGGGCTTTAATGAGCAGTTCTTC.

V and J are TRBV7-9 and TRBJ2-5; 8 bases agree with TRBD2. Germline lookup yields CDR1 SEHNR and CDR2 FQNEAQ (reference sequence). This CDR3 has 18 amino acids. Trimming at V came to 5 bases and at J to 0 bases, leaving 14 bases not matched to a gene. The CDR3: CASSHPPGGGRNQETQYF. CDR3 coding DNA: TGTGCCAGCAGCCACCCCCCTGGGGGCGGGAGGAACCAAGAGACCCAGTACTTC.

This clonotype was counted ten times or more. The rearrangement links TRBV7-9 to TRBJ2-1, with TRBD2 matching 12 bases. CDR1 is SEHNR, CDR2 FQNEAQ, per germline (reference sequence). The CDR3 runs to 15 residues. With 4 bases clipped from V and 6 bases from J, the junction kept 4 bases outside the gene matches. The CDR3: CASSSRLAGVNEQFF. CDR3 coding DNA: TGTGCCAGCAGCTCGCGACTAGCGGGAGTCAATGAGCAGTTCTTC.

The rearrangement joins TRBV12-3 or TRBV12-4 to TRBJ2-5, with TRBD1 matching over 12 bases. J was trimmed by 11 bases and V by 4 bases; bases with no gene match: 8. The CDR3 runs to 14 residues. The CDR3 nucleotides read TGTGCCAGCAGTTGTAAAGGGACAGGGGGCGCACAGTACTTC. As protein: CASSCKGTGGAQYF.

This clonotype occurred a few times. V gene TRBV5-6 combines with J gene TRBJ2-1; TRBD2 matches 8 bases. Germline lookup yields CDR1 SGHDT and CDR2 YYEEEE. Trimming cost V 0 bases and J 5 bases; bases outside gene matches: 7. There are 16 residues in the CDR3. This chain's CDR3 is CASSLAVLAGNNEQFF. CDR3 bases: TGTGCCAGCAGCTTGGCTGTTCTAGCGGGTAACAATGAGCAGTTCTTC.

The gene calls are TRBV12-3 or TRBV12-4 and TRBJ2-7; D remains unclear. The J call is doubtful: the DNA matches TRBJ2-5 better. The length of the CDR3 is 14 residues. CDR3 coding DNA: TGTGCCAGCAGTTTCCAGGACGGTAAAGAGACCCAGTACTTC. Translated, it gives CASSFQDGKETQYF.